Each of the 13 T cell receptor beta chains below was sequenced from the same sample in a study of blood T cell repertoires in COVID-19. The table came from immunoSEQ multiplex PCR; TCRdb's copy has only in-frame clones and leaves some out. Of approximately 490,000 clones listed, roughly 90% are singletons. Material for sequencing was PBMCs or T cells enriched from blood (not recorded which). The receptor source for this set is a young woman who had recovered from COVID-19.

The chain employs TRBV6-5 and TRBJ1-2; TRBD1 might be the D (6 bases). Trimming stripped 5 bases from V and 0 bases from J, with 13 bases between. CDR3 length: 15 residues. Per germline, CDR1 MNHEY and CDR2 SVGAGI. CDR3 coding DNA: TGTGCCAGCAGTAGCCGACAGGATGCTAACTATGGCTACACCTTC. Its translation is CASSSRQDANYGYTF.

CDR3 nucleotides: TGCAGCGTTGACGGTGGGGCGCGGGGGGAGACCCAGTACTTC. This encodes CSVDGGARGETQYF. V is TRBV29-1 and J is TRBJ2-5; 7 bases fit TRBD2. V dropped 3 bases and J dropped 5; count of bases not matched to a gene: 9. The CDR3 sequence is 14 residues long. Germline V CDR1 and CDR2: SQVTM, ANQGSEA. The entire variable domain, with the rest obtained from reference TRBV29-1 and TRBJ2-5, is as follows: SAVISQKPSRDICQRGTSLTIQCQVDSQVTMMFWYRQQPGQSLTLIATANQGSEATYESGFVIDKFPISRPNLTFSTLTVSNMSPEDSSIYLCSVDGGARGETQYFGPGTRLLVL.

The V and J genes are TRBV10-3 and TRBJ2-3; D remains unclear. The germline V and J ends were trimmed by 9 bases and 0 bases, with 10 bases remaining between them. Germline CDR1 is ENHRY and CDR2 is SYGVKD. The CDR3 runs 13 residues. The chain's CDR3 is CAMLDESTDTQYF. In DNA, the CDR3 is TGTGCCATGCTCGATGAGAGCACAGATACGCAGTATTTT.

This clone has only one observation. The CDR3 DNA is TGTGCCAGCAGTTACAAAGCGGGGGGGCTAACAGATACGCAGTATTTT. Translation gives CASSYKAGGLTDTQYF. The chain combines TRBV6-2 or TRBV6-3 with TRBJ2-3; 10 bases map to TRBD2. The CDR3 is 16 amino acids. Germline lookup yields CDR1 MNHEY and CDR2 SVGEGT. Trimming removed 2 bases from V and 3 bases from J; junction bases left unmatched: 5.

This chain connects TRBV5-6 to TRBJ1-2, with 8 nucleotides matching TRBD1. CDR1 SGHDT and CDR2 YYEEEE come from the germline V gene. Losses at the gene ends were 4 bases for V and 2 bases for J; bases not matched to a gene: 10. The length of the CDR3 is 16 residues. CDR3 protein: CASSPEQGESNYGYTF. CDR3 bases: TGTGCCAGCAGCCCCGAACAGGGGGAGTCGAACTATGGCTACACCTTC.

The J gene is TRBJ1-5, the V gene TRBV28; 9 positions agree with TRBD1. CDR1 and CDR2 from the germline V gene are MDHEN and SYDVKM. Unmatched junction bases numbered 7, after V lost 6 bases and J lost 7 bases. The CDR3 has 14 amino acids. Here the CDR3 reads CASRWDRDLQPQHF. For the CDR3, the DNA is TGTGCCAGCAGGTGGGACAGGGACTTGCAGCCCCAGCATTTT.

The chain uses TRBV5-8 and TRBJ1-4, with 8 bases lining up with TRBD1. This CDR3 is built from 14 residues. Unmatched junction bases numbered 10, after V lost 4 bases and J lost 11 bases. Germline loops: CDR1 SGHTS, CDR2 YDEGEE. The CDR3 protein is CASSRGQGATKLFF. The CDR3, as DNA: TGTGCCAGCAGCCGTGGACAGGGAGCTACCAAACTGTTTTTT.

The CDR3 loop is CASRPNKRGGGAYEQYF. DNA for the CDR3: TGTGCCAGCAGACCTAACAAGAGGGGAGGGGGTGCTTACGAGCAGTACTTC. V and J are TRBV7-9 and TRBJ2-7; D may be TRBD2 (7 bases). The CDR3 runs 17 residues. Trimming left V 6 bases short and J 4 bases short, with 25 bases between. Germline V gene data show CDR1 as SEHNR and CDR2 as FQNEAQ (reference sequence).

The V and J genes are TRBV3-1 (or the pseudogene TRBV3-2) and TRBJ2-1, with D possibly being TRBD2 (5 bases). Germline V CDR1 and CDR2: LGHDT, YNNKEL (reference sequence). CDR3 length: 13 amino acids. V lost 3 bases and J 7 bases, leaving 10 bases between the germline ends. The CDR3, as DNA: TGTGCCAGCAGCCAGGGGAGAATTAATGAGCAGTTCTTC. Translation gives CASSQGRINEQFF.

V is TRBV7-2 and J is TRBJ1-4; D uncertain. CDR1 is SGHTA and CDR2 is FQGNSA in the germline V gene. The CDR3 has 14 amino acids. V was pared by 1 base and J by 4 bases, with 7 bases between. The CDR3 DNA follows: TGTGCCAGCAGCTTAGACGGCGGTAATGAAAAACTGTTTTTT. It specifies CASSLDGGNEKLFF.

This clone has only one observation. The J gene is TRBJ1-4, the V gene TRBV4-1; D is possibly TRBD1 (5 bases). V was cut by 0 bases and J by 7 bases, with 18 bases left in between. The CDR3 is made up of 17 amino acids. CDR1 MGHRA and CDR2 YSYEKL come from the germline V gene. The CDR3 sequence is CASSQDEAGGLAEKLFF. In DNA, the CDR3 is TGCGCCAGCAGCCAAGATGAGGCCGGGGGACTCGCTGAAAAACTGTTTTTT.

The chain has TRBV7-8 and TRBJ1-1; weak D call: TRBD1 (5 bases). The germline CDR1 and CDR2 sequences are SGHVS and FQNEAQ. The V end was cut by 5 bases, the J end by 1 base, with 14 bases between. CDR3 size: 15 residues. The CDR3 DNA reads TGTGCCAGCAGCCCTGTCCTGGGGGGGAACACTGAAGCTTTCTTT. It encodes CASSPVLGGNTEAFF.

V gene TRBV9 combines with J gene TRBJ2-1, with 10 bases lining up with TRBD1. The CDR3 totals 17 residues. Germline V gene data show CDR1 as SGDLS and CDR2 as YYNGEE. V was clipped by 4 bases and J by 9 bases; unmatched bases: 16. The CDR3 here is CASSSRYGTGEKGEQFF. CDR3 DNA: TGTGCCAGCAGCTCACGCTACGGGACAGGGGAGAAGGGTGAGCAGTTCTTC.